This record looks at one T cell receptor beta chain sequence and its context. What it binds is not known. The sample originates from a study of T cells in Graves' hyperthyroidism and ophthalmopathy. At the level of the study: The initial diagnosis was the point when peripheral blood was collected, ahead of any treatment. Findings and limits, study-wide: Ophthalmopathy onset followed model prediction by a median around 6.9 months.

Amplification targeted TCR beta CDR3 regions from RNA transcripts. The HTBI primer set served for first-round RT-PCR of the TCR CDR3. MiXCR, applied by TCRdb to the multiplex PCR reads, yields one record per CDR3 protein. The sample lists approximately 640,000 distinct CDR3 sequences, about 18% occurring once. V was clipped by 8 bases and J by 0 bases, with 20 bases between them. The CDR3 loop spans 16 amino acids. Germline loops: CDR1 SGHTA, CDR2 FQGNSA. The chain couples TRBV7-2 to TRBJ2-7; D call uncertain. Sequenced input: blood. The TCR comes from a man aged 45-65 years with Graves' hyperthyroidism. DNA for the CDR3: TGTGCCAGCTCACCAAGCGCCGATCGAGTCTCCTACGAGCAGTACTTC. This sequence encodes CASSPSADRVSYEQYF.